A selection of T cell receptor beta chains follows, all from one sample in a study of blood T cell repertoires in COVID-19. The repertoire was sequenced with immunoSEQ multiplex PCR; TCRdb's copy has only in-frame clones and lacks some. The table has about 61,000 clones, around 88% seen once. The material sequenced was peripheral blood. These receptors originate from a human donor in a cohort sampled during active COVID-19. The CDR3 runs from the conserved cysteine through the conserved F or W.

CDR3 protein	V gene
CASSLRESGFGEKLFF	TRBV5-4
CASSPGVLGEQFF	TRBV7-3
CASTYSGLLGETQYF	TRBV6-2/TRBV6-3
CASSLSVGGTTTRREQFF	TRBV28
CASSSTPRTGANTGELFF	TRBV28
CASSVQTGTGTGNTIYF	TRBV9
CASSLMTGNNSPLHF	TRBV5-6
CASSFRQPQHF	TRBV28
CASSRDFSGANVLTF	TRBV6-5
CASSPRSGDNSPLHF	TRBV5-1
CATSRDLAGDEFF	TRBV15
CASGGIDRVAGELFF	TRBV19
CAWDPGQGNIQYF	TRBV30
CASSYSRQGFGEQYF	TRBV6-5
CASSLGLTGTTNEKLFF	TRBV5-6
CASSLQGRETQYF	TRBV6-5
CASRSRSTEAFF	TRBV27
CASSWSGATNEKLFF	TRBV5-4
CASSPSRGQGRSGNTIYF	TRBV6-6
CASSLGQANYGYTF	TRBV5-6
CATNPSQGYGTLHF	TRBV27
CSASGEGVSYEQYF	TRBV20-1
CASGRGGGIYNEQFF	TRBV5-1
CSVEDPTAREQETQYF	TRBV29-1
CASSLAGTDNEKLFF	TRBV7-8
CASSLRAGGQPQHF	TRBV28
CASSPLRQNGYTF	TRBV18
CASSVDSRNEKLFF	TRBV5-5
CATSDHPGLAGLKRGSYNEQFF	TRBV24-1
CATSRDGGLAGGGNEQFF	TRBV15
CASSYSSSGTYNEQFF	TRBV6-5
CASSPRQGATTQYF	TRBV7-2
CASSFGGSWSGGTGEQFF	TRBV13
CAINNLGQGDYGYTF	TRBV10-3
CASSDPVVEDTIYF	TRBV2
CASSLEPGLAGGPHNEQFF	TRBV5-1
CASSLRRVNTEAFF	TRBV2
CASSLGRWSEAFF	TRBV5-5
CASRSSNQPQHF	TRBV28
CASSQFILAGGRFPGELFF	TRBV3-1/TRBV3-2
CAWSSGGYEQYF	TRBV30
CASSFRDTQYF	TRBV5-4
CASSLSPRSNEQFF	TRBV7-2
CASSQSLTGSSGNTIYF	TRBV4-3
CASNGGQGAFF	TRBV2